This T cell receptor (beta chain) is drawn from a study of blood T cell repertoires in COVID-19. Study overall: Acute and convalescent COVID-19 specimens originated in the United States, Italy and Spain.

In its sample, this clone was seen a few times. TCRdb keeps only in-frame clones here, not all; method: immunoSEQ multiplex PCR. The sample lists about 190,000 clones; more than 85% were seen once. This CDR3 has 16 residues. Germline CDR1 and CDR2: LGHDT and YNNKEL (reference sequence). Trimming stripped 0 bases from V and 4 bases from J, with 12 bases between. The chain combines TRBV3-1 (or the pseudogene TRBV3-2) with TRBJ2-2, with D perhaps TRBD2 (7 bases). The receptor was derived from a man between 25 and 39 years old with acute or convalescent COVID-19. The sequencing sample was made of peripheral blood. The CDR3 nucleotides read TGTGCCAGCAGCCAAGAGGGGGGGCACCGCACCGGGGAGCTGTTTTTT. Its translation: CASSQEGGHRTGELFF.